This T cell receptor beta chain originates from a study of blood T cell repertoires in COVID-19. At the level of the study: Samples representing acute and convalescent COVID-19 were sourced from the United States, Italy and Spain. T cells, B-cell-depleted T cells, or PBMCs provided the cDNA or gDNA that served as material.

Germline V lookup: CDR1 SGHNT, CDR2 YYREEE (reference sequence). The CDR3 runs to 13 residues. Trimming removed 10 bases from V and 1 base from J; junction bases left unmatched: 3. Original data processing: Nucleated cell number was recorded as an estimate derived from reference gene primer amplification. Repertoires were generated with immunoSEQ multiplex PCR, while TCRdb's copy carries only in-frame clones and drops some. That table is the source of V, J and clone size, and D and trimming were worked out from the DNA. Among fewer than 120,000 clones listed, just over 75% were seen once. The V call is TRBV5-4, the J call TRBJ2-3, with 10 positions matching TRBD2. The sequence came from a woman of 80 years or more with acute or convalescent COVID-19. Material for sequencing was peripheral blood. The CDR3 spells CACGLAGTDTQYF. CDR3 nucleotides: TGTGCCTGCGGACTAGCGGGCACAGATACGCAGTATTTT.